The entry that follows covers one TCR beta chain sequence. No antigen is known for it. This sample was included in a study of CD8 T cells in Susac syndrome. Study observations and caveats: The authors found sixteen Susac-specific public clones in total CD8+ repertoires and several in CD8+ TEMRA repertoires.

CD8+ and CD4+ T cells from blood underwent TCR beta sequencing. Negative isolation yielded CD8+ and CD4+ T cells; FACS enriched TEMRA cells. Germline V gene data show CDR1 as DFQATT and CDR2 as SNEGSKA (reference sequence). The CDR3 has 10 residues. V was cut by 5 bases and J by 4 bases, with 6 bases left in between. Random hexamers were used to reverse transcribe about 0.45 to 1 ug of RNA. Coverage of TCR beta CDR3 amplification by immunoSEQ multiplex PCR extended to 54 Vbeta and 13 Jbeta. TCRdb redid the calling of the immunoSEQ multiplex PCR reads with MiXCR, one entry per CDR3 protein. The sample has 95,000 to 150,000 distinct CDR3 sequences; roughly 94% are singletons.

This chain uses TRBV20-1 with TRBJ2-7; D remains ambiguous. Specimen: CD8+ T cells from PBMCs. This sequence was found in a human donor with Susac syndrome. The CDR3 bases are TGCAGTGCTTTAAAGTACGAGCAGTACTTC. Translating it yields CSALKYEQYF.